What follows describes a single TCR beta chain. Its specificity is unknown. The source of the sample is a study of beta chain features in type 1 diabetes. Overall study results and limits: High TCR expression in some cells could lead to their over-representation in cDNA sequencing. Shorter TCRB CDR3s, moderately but significantly so, were found in Type 1 diabetes patients in all four CD4+ subsets.

Reverse transcribing all isolated RNA meant expressed TCRB transcripts were sequenced. Assay used: immunoSEQ multiplex PCR; TCRdb lists only in-frame clones, some missing. The data hold hundreds of thousands of clones, with 10% to 15% observed a single time. This clonotype was obtained from a man between 18 and 29 years old with type 1 diabetes. The sample comprised naive CD4+ T cells from blood.

CDR3 in amino acids: CAWNRGSVNTEAFF. The CDR3 DNA sequence: TGTGCCTGGAACAGGGGATCGGTGAACACTGAAGCTTTCTTT. This rearrangement joins TRBV30 to TRBJ1-1; 7 bases are a match to TRBD1. Germline V gives CDR1 GTSNPN, CDR2 SVGIG (reference sequence). The trim removed 4 bases at V and 0 bases at J, leaving 5 bases unmatched. CDR3 length: 14 amino acids.